The following is a T cell receptor (beta chain) sequence with its context. This clone has a single count. Its antigen remains unidentified. Base qualities are not provided; no much larger clone lies one nucleotide away. Whole blood was collected in K2EDTA tubes by collaborating institutions according to the institutions' own protocols. For TCRbeta analysis, collaborator samples were shipped as frozen whole blood, as isolated PBMCs, or as DNA extracted from either sample type. The CDR3 holds 17 amino acids from the cysteine to the phenylalanine. Only CDR3 DNA remains: 51 bases, in frame from the first base. V is reduced by 3 bases and J by 3 bases, leaving a spacing of 19 bases between them. As encoded in the germline V gene (reference sequence), CDR1 is SGHNT while CDR2 is YYREEE. The sample belongs to a study of blood T cell repertoires in COVID-19 (dated by TCRdb to about 2020). General notes on the study: Collaborator samples came from the United States, Italy and Spain and covered acute and convalescent phases of COVID-19. The prospective study material was composed of cDNA or gDNA derived from T cells, B-cell-depleted T cells, or PBMCs. Subjects who had been exposed to COVID-19, were actively infected with it, or had recovered from it provided the deeply sampled blood TCRbeta repertoires that made up the dataset. The repertoires were released in a freely available public database intended as a resource for research on the immune response to SARS-CoV-2. Samples came from the ongoing ImmuneRACE study (first 160 participants) plus 1,254 subjects from 6 global collaborators. Nearly every sample came with metadata listing a de-identified subject ID, COVID-19 status, age in years and sex. Where HLA class I and class II types were available, the types were taken from metadata supplied by the sample provider, not from assay-based typing.

General study outcomes and caveats: The quantity of clinical and demographic metadata differed by source and by participant and was supplied without curation.

The immunoSEQ Assay, a bias-controlled multiplex PCR, was used to amplify TCRbeta CDR3 regions from genomic DNA. From the authors' description of their analysis: The number of nucleated cells in each sample was estimated by amplification of reference gene primers within the assay. Sequence reads were collapsed and filtered to measure the absolute abundance of every unique TCRbeta CDR3 rearrangement. For each sample, productive Simpson clonality was calculated as the square root of Simpson's diversity index over productive rearrangements. The clones in this table, taken by TCRdb from immuneACCESS, are in-frame only. Not every clone is retained; where verified, under half of the shortfall comes from an unresolved V gene, and the cause of the rest is unknown. The V and J calls and clone size come from that table; D and trimming were worked out from the DNA. The sample records roughly 67,000 clones, 76% of which are singletons. The top ten hold approximately 6.4% of the sample.

The chain is made from TRBV5-4 and TRBJ2-1; TRBD2 is a weak D gene call, 6 bases matching. The source is a woman in her 50s with active or convalescent COVID-19. Sequencing used peripheral blood. The CDR3 region reads CASSSLEGGLIYNEQFF. The DNA sequence is given as TGTGCCAGCAGCTCCCTCGAGGGAGGCCTCATCTACAATGAGCAGTTCTTC.